Below, one T cell receptor (beta chain) is given with its context. These data come from a study of T cell repertoires in ileal Crohn's disease. The assay was immunoSEQ multiplex PCR, and TCRdb's table has in-frame clones only and misses some. The sample contains 10,000 to 15,000 clones, 65% to 85% of which appear only once. Time point described: neoterminal ileum biopsy at postoperative endoscopy, about 6 months after surgery. The receptor's source is an adult with Crohn's disease. Sequenced material: ileal tissue.

CDR3 loop: CASSYAQATDTQYF. CDR3 DNA sequence: TGTGCCAGCTCATACGCCCAGGCCACAGATACGCAGTATTTT. The J gene is TRBJ2-3, the V gene TRBV18; D gene unclear. CDR1 KGHSH and CDR2 LQKENI come from the germline V gene. The germline V and J ends were trimmed by 5 bases and 2 bases, with 11 bases remaining between them. This CDR3 region has 14 residues.